This record concerns one T cell receptor beta chain sequence. Its antigen is not known. The entry originates in a study of T cells after yellow fever vaccination. Study observations and caveats: Researchers cautioned that FACS-sorted repertoires could harbor abundant clonotypes contaminating from the bulk population. Peaking on day 5 versus 15, the secondary response was faster but weaker.

Trimming left V 0 bases short and J 2 bases short, with 14 bases between. This CDR3 contains 17 residues. Germline CDR1 SGHKS, CDR2 YYEKEE (reference sequence). Each CDR3 protein gets one entry after TCRdb re-called the 5' RACE reads with MiXCR. In the table there are roughly 250,000 distinct CDR3 sequences, approximately 13% of which are singletons. This specimen was CD4+ T cells sorted from PBMCs, taken 45 days after the yellow fever booster vaccination. V is TRBV5-5 and J is TRBJ2-2; the D call may be TRBD1 or TRBD2 (6 bases each). This clonotype originated in a man aged 25-45 years who received the YFV17D yellow fever vaccine. The CDR3 DNA sequence: TGTGCCAGCAGCTTGGAGGGGGGCCGGGGAAACACCGGGGAGCTGTTTTTT. This translates into CASSLEGGRGNTGELFF.